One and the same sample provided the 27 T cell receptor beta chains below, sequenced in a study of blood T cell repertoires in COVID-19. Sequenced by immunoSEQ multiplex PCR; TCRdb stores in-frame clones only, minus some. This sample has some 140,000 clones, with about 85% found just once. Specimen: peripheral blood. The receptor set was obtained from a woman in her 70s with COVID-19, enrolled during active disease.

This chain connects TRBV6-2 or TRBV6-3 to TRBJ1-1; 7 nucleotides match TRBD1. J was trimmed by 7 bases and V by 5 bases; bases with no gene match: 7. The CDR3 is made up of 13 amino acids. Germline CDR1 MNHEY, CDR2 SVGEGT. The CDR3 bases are TGTGCCAGCAGTCCACAGGGGCATGGTGAAGCTTTCTTT. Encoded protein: CASSPQGHGEAFF.

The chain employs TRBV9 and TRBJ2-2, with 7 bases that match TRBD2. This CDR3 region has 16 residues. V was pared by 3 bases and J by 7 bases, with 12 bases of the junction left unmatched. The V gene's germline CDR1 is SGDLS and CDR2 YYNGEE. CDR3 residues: CASSARSLAVGGELFF. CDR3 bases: TGTGCCAGCAGCGCCAGATCCCTAGCGGTAGGCGGGGAGCTGTTTTTT. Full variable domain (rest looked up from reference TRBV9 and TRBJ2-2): DSGVTQTPKHLITATGQRVTLRCSPRSGDLSVYWYQQSLDQGLQFLIQYYNGEERAKGNILERFSAQQFPDLHSELNLSSLELGDSALYFCASSARSLAVGGELFFGEGSRLTVL.

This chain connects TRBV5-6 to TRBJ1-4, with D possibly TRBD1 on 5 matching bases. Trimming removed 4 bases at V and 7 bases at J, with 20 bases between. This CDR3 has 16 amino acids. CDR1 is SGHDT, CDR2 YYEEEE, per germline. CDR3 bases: TGTGCCAGCAGCCTCCCAAGCGGGAGGGGCTCTGAAAAACTGTTTTTT. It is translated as CASSLPSGRGSEKLFF.

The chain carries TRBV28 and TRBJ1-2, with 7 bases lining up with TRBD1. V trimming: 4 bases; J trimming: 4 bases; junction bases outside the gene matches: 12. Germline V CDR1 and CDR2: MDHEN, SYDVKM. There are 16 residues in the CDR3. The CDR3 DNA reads TGTGCCAGCAGTTCCCACTCAGGGGGAATGGGCTATGGCTACACCTTC. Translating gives CASSSHSGGMGYGYTF.

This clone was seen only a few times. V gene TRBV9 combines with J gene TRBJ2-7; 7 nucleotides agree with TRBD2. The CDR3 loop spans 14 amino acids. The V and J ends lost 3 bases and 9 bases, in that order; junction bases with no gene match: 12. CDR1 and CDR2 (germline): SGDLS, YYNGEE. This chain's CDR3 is CASSAGLASGGQYF. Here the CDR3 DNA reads TGTGCCAGCAGCGCCGGTCTAGCGTCGGGGGGGCAGTACTTC.

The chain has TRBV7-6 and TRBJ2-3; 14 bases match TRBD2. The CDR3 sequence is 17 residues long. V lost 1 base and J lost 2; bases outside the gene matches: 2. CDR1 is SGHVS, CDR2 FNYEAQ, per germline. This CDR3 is CASSLGTSGGPTDTQYF. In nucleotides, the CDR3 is TGTGCCAGCAGCTTAGGGACTAGCGGGGGGCCCACAGATACGCAGTATTTT.

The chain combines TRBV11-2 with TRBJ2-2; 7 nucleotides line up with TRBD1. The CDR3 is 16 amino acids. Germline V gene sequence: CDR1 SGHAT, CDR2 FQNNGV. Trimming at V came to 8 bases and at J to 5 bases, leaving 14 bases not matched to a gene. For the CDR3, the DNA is TGTGCCAGCGCCGTCTCCCCGGACAGGACTACCGGGGAGCTGTTTTTT. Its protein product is CASAVSPDRTTGELFF. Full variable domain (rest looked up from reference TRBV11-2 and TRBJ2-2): EAGVAQSPRYKIIEKRQSVAFWCNPISGHATLYWYQQILGQGPKLLIQFQNNGVVDDSQLPKDRFSAERLKGVDSTLKIQPAKLEDSAVYLCASAVSPDRTTGELFFGEGSRLTVL.

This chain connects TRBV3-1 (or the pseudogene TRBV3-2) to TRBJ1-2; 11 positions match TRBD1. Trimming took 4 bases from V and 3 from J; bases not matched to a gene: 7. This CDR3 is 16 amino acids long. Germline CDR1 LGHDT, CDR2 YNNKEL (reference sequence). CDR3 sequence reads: CASSRGQGANDYGYTF. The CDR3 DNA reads TGTGCCAGCAGCCGAGGACAGGGGGCGAACGACTATGGCTACACCTTC.

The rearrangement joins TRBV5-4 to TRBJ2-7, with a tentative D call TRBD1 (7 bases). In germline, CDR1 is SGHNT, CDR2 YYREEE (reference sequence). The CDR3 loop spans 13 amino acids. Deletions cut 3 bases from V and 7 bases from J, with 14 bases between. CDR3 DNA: TGTGCCAGCAGCTCTTCCCAGGGGGGTGAGCAGTACTTC. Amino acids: CASSSSQGGEQYF.

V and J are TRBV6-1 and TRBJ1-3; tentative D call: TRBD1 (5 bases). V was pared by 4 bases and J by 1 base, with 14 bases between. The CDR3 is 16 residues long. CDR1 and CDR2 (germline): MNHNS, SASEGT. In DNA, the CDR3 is TGTGCCAGCAGTGCGGCTACAGGCCTTTCTGGAAACACCATATATTTT. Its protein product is CASSAATGLSGNTIYF.

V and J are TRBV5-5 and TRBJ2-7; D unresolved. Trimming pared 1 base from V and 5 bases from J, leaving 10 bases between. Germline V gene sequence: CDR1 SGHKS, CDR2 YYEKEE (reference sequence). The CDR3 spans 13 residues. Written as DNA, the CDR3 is TGTGCCAGCAGCTTGAGTCAGACTCACGAGCAGTACTTC. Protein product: CASSLSQTHEQYF.

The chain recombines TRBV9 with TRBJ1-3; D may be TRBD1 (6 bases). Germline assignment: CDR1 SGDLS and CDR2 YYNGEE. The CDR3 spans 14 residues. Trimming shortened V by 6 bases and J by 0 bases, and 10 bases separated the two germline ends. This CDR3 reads CASNRAVSGNTIYF. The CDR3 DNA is TGTGCCAGCAACAGGGCCGTCTCTGGAAACACCATATATTTT. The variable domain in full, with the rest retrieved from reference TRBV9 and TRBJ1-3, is DSGVTQTPKHLITATGQRVTLRCSPRSGDLSVYWYQQSLDQGLQFLIQYYNGEERAKGNILERFSAQQFPDLHSELNLSSLELGDSALYFCASNRAVSGNTIYFGEGSWLTVV.

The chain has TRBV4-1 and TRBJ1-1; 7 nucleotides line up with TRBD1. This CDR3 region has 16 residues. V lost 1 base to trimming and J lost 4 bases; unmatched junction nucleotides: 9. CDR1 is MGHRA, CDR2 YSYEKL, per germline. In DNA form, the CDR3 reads TGCGCCAGCAGCCAAGCCTTAGGACAGGAGGGCACTGAAGCTTTCTTT. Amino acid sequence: CASSQALGQEGTEAFF.

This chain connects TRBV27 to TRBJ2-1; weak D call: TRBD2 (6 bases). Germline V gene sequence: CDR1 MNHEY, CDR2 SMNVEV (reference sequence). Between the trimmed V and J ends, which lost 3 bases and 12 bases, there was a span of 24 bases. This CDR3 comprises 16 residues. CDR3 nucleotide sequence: TGTGCCAGCAGTTTGGTCCGGACCACTGGAGGGTTTCGGCAGTTCTTC. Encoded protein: CASSLVRTTGGFRQFF.

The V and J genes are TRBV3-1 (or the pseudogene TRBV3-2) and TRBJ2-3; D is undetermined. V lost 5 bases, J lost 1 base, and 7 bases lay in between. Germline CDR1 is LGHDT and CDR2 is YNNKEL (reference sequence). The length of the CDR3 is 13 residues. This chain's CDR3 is CASSVLRTDTQYF. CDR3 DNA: TGTGCCAGCAGCGTCCTACGCACAGATACGCAGTATTTT.

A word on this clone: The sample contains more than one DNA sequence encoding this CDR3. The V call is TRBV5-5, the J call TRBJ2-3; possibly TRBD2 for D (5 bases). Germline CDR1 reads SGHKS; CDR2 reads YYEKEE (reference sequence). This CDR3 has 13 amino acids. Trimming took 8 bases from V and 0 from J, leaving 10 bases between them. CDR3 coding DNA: TGTGCCAGTAGCGAACAGAGCACAGATACGCAGTATTTT. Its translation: CASSEQSTDTQYF. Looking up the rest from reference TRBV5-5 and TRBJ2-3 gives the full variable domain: DAGVTQSPTHLIKTRGQQVTLRCSPISGHKSVSWYQQVLGQGPQFIFQYYEKEERGRGNFPDRFSARQFPNYSSELNVNALLLGDSALYLCASSEQSTDTQYFGPGTRLTVL.

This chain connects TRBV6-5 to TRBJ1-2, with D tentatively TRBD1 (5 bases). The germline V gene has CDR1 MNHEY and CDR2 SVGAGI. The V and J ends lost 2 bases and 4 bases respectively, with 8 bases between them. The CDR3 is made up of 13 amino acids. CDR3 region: CASSYPGGYGYTF. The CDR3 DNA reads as TGTGCCAGCAGTTACCCCGGGGGCTATGGCTACACCTTC.

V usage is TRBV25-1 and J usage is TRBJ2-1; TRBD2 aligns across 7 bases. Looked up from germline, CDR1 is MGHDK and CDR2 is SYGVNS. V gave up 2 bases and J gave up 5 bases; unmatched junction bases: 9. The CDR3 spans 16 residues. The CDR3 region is CASSELGTNDDNEQFF. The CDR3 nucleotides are TGTGCCAGCAGTGAACTCGGGACTAACGATGACAATGAGCAGTTCTTC.

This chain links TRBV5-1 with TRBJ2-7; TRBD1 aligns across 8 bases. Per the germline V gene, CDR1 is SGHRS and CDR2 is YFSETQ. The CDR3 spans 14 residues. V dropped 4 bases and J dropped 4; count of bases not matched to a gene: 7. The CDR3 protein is CASSMQGAGYEQYF. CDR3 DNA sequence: TGCGCCAGCAGCATGCAGGGGGCGGGGTACGAGCAGTACTTC.

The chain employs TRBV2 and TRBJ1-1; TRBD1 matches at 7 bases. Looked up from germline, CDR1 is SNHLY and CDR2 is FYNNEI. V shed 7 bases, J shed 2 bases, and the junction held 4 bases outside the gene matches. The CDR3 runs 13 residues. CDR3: CASTRDSNTEAFF. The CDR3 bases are TGTGCCAGCACCCGGGACAGCAACACTGAAGCTTTCTTT. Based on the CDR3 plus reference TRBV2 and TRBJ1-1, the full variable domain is EPEVTQTPSHQVTQMGQEVILRCVPISNHLYFYWYRQILGQKVEFLVSFYNNEISEKSEIFDDQFSVERPDGSNFTLKIRSTKLEDSAMYFCASTRDSNTEAFFGQGTRLTVV.

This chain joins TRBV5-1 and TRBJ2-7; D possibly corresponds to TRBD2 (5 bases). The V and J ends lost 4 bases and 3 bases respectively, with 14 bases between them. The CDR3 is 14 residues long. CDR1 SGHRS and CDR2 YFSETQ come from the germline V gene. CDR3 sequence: CASSLLGRDYEQYF. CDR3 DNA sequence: TGCGCCAGCAGCCTTCTAGGACGGGACTACGAGCAGTACTTC.

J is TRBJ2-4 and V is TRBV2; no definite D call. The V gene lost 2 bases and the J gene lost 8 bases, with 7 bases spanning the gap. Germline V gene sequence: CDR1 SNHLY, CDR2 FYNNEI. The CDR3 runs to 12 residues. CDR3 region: CASSELRDIQYF. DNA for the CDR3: TGTGCCAGCAGTGAACTAAGAGACATTCAGTACTTC. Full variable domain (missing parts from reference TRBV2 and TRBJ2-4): EPEVTQTPSHQVTQMGQEVILRCVPISNHLYFYWYRQILGQKVEFLVSFYNNEISEKSEIFDDQFSVERPDGSNFTLKIRSTKLEDSAMYFCASSELRDIQYFGAGTRLSVL.

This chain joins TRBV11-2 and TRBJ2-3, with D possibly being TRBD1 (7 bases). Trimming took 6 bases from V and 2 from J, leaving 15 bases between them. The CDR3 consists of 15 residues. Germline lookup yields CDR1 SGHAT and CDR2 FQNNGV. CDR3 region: CASRPIRGDTDTQYF. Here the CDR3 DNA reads TGTGCCAGCAGACCCATCAGGGGGGACACAGATACGCAGTATTTT.

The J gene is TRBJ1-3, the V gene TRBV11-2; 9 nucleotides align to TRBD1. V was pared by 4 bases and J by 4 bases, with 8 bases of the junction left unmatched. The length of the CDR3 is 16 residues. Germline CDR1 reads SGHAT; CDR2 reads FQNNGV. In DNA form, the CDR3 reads TGTGCCAGCAGCTATACAGGGGGCGCTTGGGGAAACACCATATATTTT. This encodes CASSYTGGAWGNTIYF.

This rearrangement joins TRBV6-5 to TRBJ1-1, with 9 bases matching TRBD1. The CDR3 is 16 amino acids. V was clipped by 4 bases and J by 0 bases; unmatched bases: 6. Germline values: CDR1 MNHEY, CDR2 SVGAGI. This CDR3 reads CASSWKRQGVNTEAFF. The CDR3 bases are TGTGCCAGCAGTTGGAAGAGACAGGGGGTGAACACTGAAGCTTTCTTT.

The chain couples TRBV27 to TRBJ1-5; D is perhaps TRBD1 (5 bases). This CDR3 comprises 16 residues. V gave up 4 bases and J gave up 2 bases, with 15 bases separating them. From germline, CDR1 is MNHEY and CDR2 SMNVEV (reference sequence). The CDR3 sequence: CASSSDSGHRNQPQHF. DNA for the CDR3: TGTGCCAGCAGTTCTGATTCCGGACATCGCAATCAGCCCCAGCATTTT.

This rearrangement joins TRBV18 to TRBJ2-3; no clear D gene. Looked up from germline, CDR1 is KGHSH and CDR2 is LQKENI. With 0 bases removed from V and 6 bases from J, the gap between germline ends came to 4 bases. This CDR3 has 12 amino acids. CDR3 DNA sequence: TGTGCCAGCTCACCACCGTCGGATACGCAGTATTTT. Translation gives CASSPPSDTQYF. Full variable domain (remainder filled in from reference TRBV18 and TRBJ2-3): NAGVMQNPRHLVRRRGQEARLRCSPMKGHSHVYWYRQLPEEGLKFMVYLQKENIIDESGMPKERFSAEFPKEGPSILRIQQVVRGDSAAYFCASSPPSDTQYFGPGTRLTVL.